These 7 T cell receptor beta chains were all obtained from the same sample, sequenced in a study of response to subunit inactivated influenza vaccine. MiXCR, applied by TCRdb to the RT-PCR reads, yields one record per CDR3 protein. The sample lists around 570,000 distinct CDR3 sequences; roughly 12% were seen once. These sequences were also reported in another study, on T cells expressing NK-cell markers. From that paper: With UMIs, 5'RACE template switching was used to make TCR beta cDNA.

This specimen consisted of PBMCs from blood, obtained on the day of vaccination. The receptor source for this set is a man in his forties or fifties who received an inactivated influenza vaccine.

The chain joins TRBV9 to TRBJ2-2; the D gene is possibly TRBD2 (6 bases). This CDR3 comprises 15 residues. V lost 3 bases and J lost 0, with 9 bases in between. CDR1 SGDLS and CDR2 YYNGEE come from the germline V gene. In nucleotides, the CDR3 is TGTGCCAGCAGCGCCGGGAGTTCGAACACCGGGGAGCTGTTTTTT. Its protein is CASSAGSSNTGELFF.

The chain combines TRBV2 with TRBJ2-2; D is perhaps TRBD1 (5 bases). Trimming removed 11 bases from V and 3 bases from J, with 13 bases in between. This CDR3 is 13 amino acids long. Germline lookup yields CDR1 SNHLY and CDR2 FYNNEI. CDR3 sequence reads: CAGRGRDTGELFF. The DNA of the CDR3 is TGTGCCGGCCGAGGCAGGGACACCGGGGAGCTGTTTTTT.

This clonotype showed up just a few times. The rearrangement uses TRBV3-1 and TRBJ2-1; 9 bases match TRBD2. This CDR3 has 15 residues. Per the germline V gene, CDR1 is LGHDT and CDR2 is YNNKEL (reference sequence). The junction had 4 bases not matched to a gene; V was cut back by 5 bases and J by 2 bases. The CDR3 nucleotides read TGTGCCAGCAGCTCACGGACTAGCGCCTACAATGAGCAGTTCTTC. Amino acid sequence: CASSSRTSAYNEQFF.

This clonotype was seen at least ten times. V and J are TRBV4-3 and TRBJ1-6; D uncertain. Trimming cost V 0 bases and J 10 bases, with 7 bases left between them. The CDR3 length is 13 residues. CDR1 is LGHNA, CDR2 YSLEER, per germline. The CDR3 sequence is CASSQEEYSPLHF. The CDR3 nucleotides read TGCGCCAGCAGCCAAGAGGAATACTCACCCCTCCACTTT.

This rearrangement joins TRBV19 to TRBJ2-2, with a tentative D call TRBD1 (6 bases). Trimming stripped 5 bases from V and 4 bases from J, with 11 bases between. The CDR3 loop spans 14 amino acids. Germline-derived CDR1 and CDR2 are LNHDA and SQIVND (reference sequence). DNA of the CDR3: TGTGCCAGTAGTTTCACAGGGATCACCGGGGAGCTGTTTTTT. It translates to CASSFTGITGELFF.

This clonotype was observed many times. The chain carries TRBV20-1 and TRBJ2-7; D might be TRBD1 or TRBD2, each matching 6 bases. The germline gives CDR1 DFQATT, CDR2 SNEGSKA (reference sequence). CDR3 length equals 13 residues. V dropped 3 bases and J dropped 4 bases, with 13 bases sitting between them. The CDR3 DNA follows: TGCAGTGCTAGCGGGGGCTCGGTATACGAGCAGTACTTC. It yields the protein CSASGGSVYEQYF.

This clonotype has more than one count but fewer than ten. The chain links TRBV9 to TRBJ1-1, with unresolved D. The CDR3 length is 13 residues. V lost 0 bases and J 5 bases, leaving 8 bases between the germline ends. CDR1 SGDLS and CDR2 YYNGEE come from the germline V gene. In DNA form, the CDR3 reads TGTGCCAGCAGCGTAGTCCCCCGGACTGAAGCTTTCTTT. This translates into CASSVVPRTEAFF.